These 9 T cell receptor beta chains came from one sample sequenced in a study of blood T cell repertoires in COVID-19. The assay was immunoSEQ multiplex PCR, and TCRdb's table has in-frame clones only and misses some. This sample has about 120,000 clones, with around 87% found just once. Sequencing was carried out using peripheral blood. All receptors come from a woman in her sixties or seventies with acute or convalescent COVID-19.

The V call is TRBV3-1 (or the pseudogene TRBV3-2), the J call TRBJ1-5, with a possible D match to TRBD1 (5 bases). Germline V gives CDR1 LGHDT, CDR2 YNNKEL (reference sequence). Trimming removed 4 bases from V and 3 bases from J, with 7 bases in between. CDR3 size: 13 residues. The CDR3 region is CASSLGLNQPQHF. The DNA of the CDR3 is TGTGCCAGCAGCCTGGGACTCAATCAGCCCCAGCATTTT.

This clone has only a few counts. The rearrangement uses TRBV5-1 and TRBJ1-3, with TRBD1 as a possible D gene (6 bases). The V end was cut by 4 bases, the J end by 8 bases, with 19 bases between. CDR1 is SGHRS and CDR2 is YFSETQ in the germline V gene. The CDR3 covers 15 residues. The CDR3, as DNA: TGCGCCAGCAGCCCTTCGACAGGTTTCGTGGACACCATATATTTT. Its protein is CASSPSTGFVDTIYF.

This CDR3 reads CASTPRAGWGELFF. CDR3 nucleotides: TGTGCCAGCACCCCGCGAGCGGGGTGGGGGGAGCTGTTTTTT. The chain is built from TRBV5-6 and TRBJ2-2, with 7 positions matching TRBD2. The germline V gene has CDR1 SGHDT and CDR2 YYEEEE. Unmatched junction bases numbered 10, after V lost 6 bases and J lost 8 bases. This CDR3 has 14 amino acids.

This sequence joins TRBV27 and TRBJ1-3; TRBD1 is a possible D gene (5 bases). Germline V lookup: CDR1 MNHEY, CDR2 SMNVEV (reference sequence). V lost 3 bases to trimming and J lost 3 bases, with 12 bases between them. The CDR3 is 15 amino acids. The CDR3 region is CASSFQSGFGNTIYF. DNA of the CDR3: TGTGCCAGCAGTTTTCAATCAGGGTTTGGAAACACCATATATTTT.

This chain connects TRBV20-1 to TRBJ1-1, with D hard to call. V lost 8 bases and J lost 5, with 9 bases in between. The CDR3 runs 10 residues. The V gene's germline CDR1 is DFQATT and CDR2 SNEGSKA (reference sequence). Here the CDR3 reads CSIPRTEAFF. In DNA form, the CDR3 reads TGCAGTATTCCGAGAACTGAAGCTTTCTTT.

The genes are TRBV29-1 and TRBJ1-5, with unresolved D. The germline V gene has CDR1 SQVTM and CDR2 ANQGSEA. The CDR3 consists of 14 residues. V lost 4 bases and J 3 bases, leaving 13 bases between the germline ends. The CDR3 DNA follows: TGCAGCGTTGGAGGGTCGGGCCCCAATCAGCCCCAGCATTTT. This codes for CSVGGSGPNQPQHF.

The chain uses TRBV30 and TRBJ2-7; D possibly corresponds to TRBD1 (7 bases). The CDR3 is 13 residues long. Germline V gives CDR1 GTSNPN, CDR2 SVGIG (reference sequence). The V end was cut by 3 bases, the J end by 3 bases, with 12 bases between. The CDR3 nucleotides read TGTGCCTGGAGCGGAGGGGGCGTCTACGAGCAGTACTTC. As protein: CAWSGGGVYEQYF.

This rearrangement joins TRBV5-1 to TRBJ2-1, with 9 bases identical to TRBD1. CDR1 and CDR2 from the germline V gene are SGHRS and YFSETQ. V shed 5 bases and J 7 bases; nucleotides not matched to a gene: 10. The CDR3 consists of 15 residues. The CDR3 DNA reads as TGCGCCAGCAGATCACCGGGACAGGGTTGGAATGAGCAGTTCTTC. It encodes CASRSPGQGWNEQFF.

The genes are TRBV14 and TRBJ2-7; 14 bases are shared with TRBD2. The germline gives CDR1 SGHDN, CDR2 FVKESK. J lost 4 bases, V lost 2 bases, and 7 bases had no gene match. This CDR3 region has 17 residues. This chain's CDR3 is CASSQIPGLAGEYEQYF. The CDR3 DNA reads as TGTGCCAGCAGCCAAATCCCGGGACTAGCGGGGGAATACGAGCAGTACTTC.